Shown below are 14 T cell receptor beta chains from a single sample sequenced in a study of Ad26.COV2.S vaccination and SARS-CoV-2 variants. The table came from immunoSEQ multiplex PCR; TCRdb's copy has only in-frame clones and leaves some out. Found here are fewer than 900,000 clones, 89% of them singletons; the top ten hold approximately 1.5%. Described treatment: some 20 received Ad26.COV2.S at low or high dose, single or two shots; roughly five received placebo; per-sample allocation not given. Repertoires come from day 63 after the first vaccine or placebo injection. This material consisted of peripheral blood, taken in a trial of Ad26.COV2.S vaccine versus placebo. Receptor source: a person aged 18-65 years who received the Ad26.COV2.S COVID-19 vaccine or a placebo.

There are a few counts of this clone. The V call is TRBV18, the J call TRBJ2-7, with a tentative D call TRBD2 (6 bases). Germline V gene sequence: CDR1 KGHSH, CDR2 LQKENI. The V end was cut by 10 bases, the J end by 3 bases, with 16 bases between. This CDR3 has 13 residues. The CDR3 DNA is TGTGCCACCCACTCGGGGGTCGACTACGAGCAGTACTTC. This sequence encodes CATHSGVDYEQYF. The full variable domain, its missing parts supplied by reference TRBV18 and TRBJ2-7, is NAGVMQNPRHLVRRRGQEARLRCSPMKGHSHVYWYRQLPEEGLKFMVYLQKENIIDESGMPKERFSAEFPKEGPSILRIQQVVRGDSAAYFCATHSGVDYEQYFGPGTRLTVT.

This sequence joins TRBV5-6 and TRBJ2-2; D call uncertain. Germline lookup yields CDR1 SGHDT and CDR2 YYEEEE. CDR3 length: 15 amino acids. The germline V and J ends were trimmed by 0 bases and 3 bases, with 9 bases remaining between them. Written as DNA, the CDR3 is TGTGCCAGCAGCTTGGTCACAGTTGACACCGGGGAGCTGTTTTTT. Translated, it gives CASSLVTVDTGELFF.

The table lists this clone with a count of one. The chain carries TRBV30 and TRBJ2-1; 9 nucleotides match TRBD2. The CDR3 runs 15 residues. The J segment lost 3 bases and the V segment lost 1 base, leaving 4 bases of the junction unmatched. The germline V gene encodes CDR1 GTSNPN and CDR2 SVGIG (reference sequence). The CDR3 reads CAWSAWTSDYNEQFF. CDR3 in DNA: TGTGCCTGGAGTGCTTGGACTAGCGACTACAATGAGCAGTTCTTC.

The chain couples TRBV6-4 to TRBJ1-2; 12 bases are a match to TRBD1. CDR1 MRHNA and CDR2 SNTAGT come from the germline V gene. CDR3 size: 13 residues. V lost 6 bases to trimming and J lost 4 bases; unmatched junction nucleotides: 0. The CDR3 sequence is CASRGQGAYGYTF. As DNA, the CDR3 is TGTGCCAGCAGGGGACAGGGGGCCTATGGCTACACCTTC.

The chain has TRBV24-1 and TRBJ1-2, with D unclear. The CDR3 totals 13 residues. V lost 7 bases and J 1 base, leaving 9 bases between the germline ends. Germline CDR1 KGHDR, CDR2 SFDVKD. The CDR3 region has the DNA TGTGCCACCAGCACGGATAATAACTATGGCTACACCTTC. It translates to CATSTDNNYGYTF.

The chain uses TRBV27 and TRBJ1-6; 7 bases align to TRBD1. J lost 3 bases, V lost 5 bases, and 4 bases had no gene match. The germline CDR1 and CDR2 sequences are MNHEY and SMNVEV (reference sequence). There are 15 residues in the CDR3. CDR3 protein: CASSMGQNYNSPLHF. CDR3 nucleotide sequence: TGTGCCAGCAGTATGGGACAGAACTATAATTCACCCCTCCACTTT.

The rearrangement joins TRBV7-2 to TRBJ2-2; a possible D gene is TRBD1 (5 bases). The CDR3 runs to 15 residues. The germline V gene has CDR1 SGHTA and CDR2 FQGNSA. V lost 3 bases and J lost 3, with 11 bases in between. CDR3 bases: TGTGCCAGCAGCTTGGGCAGGGCGGACACCGGGGAGCTGTTTTTT. It encodes CASSLGRADTGELFF.

The rearrangement links TRBV7-8 to TRBJ2-3, with TRBD1 as a possible D gene (6 bases). The CDR3 length is 16 residues. With 5 bases removed from V and 6 bases from J, the gap between germline ends came to 21 bases. CDR1 and CDR2 from the germline V gene are SGHVS and FQNEAQ. CDR3 loop: CASSLGNRVGRDTQYF. In DNA, the CDR3 is TGTGCCAGCAGCCTCGGAAACAGGGTGGGTCGGGATACGCAGTATTTT.

J is TRBJ2-3 and V is TRBV18; maybe TRBD2 (5 bases). Trimming removed 6 bases from V and 3 bases from J, with 13 bases in between. CDR3 length: 14 residues. Looked up from germline, CDR1 is KGHSH and CDR2 is LQKENI. This CDR3 is CASSWTDRTDTQYF. DNA of the CDR3: TGTGCCAGCTCCTGGACTGATAGGACAGATACGCAGTATTTT.

The chain carries TRBV5-6 and TRBJ1-2, with TRBD1 as a possible D gene (6 bases). Between the trimmed V and J ends, which lost 4 bases and 7 bases, there was a span of 17 bases. The CDR3 consists of 14 residues. Germline loops: CDR1 SGHDT, CDR2 YYEEEE. CDR3 sequence reads: CASSPRQVAGGYTF. The CDR3 DNA reads as TGTGCCAGCAGCCCTCGACAGGTGGCGGGTGGCTACACCTTC.

This CDR3 is CATKGLAGEGEQYF. CDR3 nucleotide sequence: TGTGCCACCAAAGGACTAGCGGGAGAGGGCGAGCAGTACTTC. This chain joins TRBV19 and TRBJ2-7, with 13 positions matching TRBD2. The CDR3 sequence is 14 residues long. Losses at the gene ends were 10 bases for V and 6 bases for J; bases not matched to a gene: 9. CDR1 is LNHDA and CDR2 is SQIVND in the germline V gene (reference sequence).

The J gene is TRBJ1-1, the V gene TRBV29-1; weak D call: TRBD1 (5 bases). Germline CDR1 and CDR2: SQVTM and ANQGSEA. CDR3 length: 12 amino acids. The V end was cut by 3 bases, the J end by 5 bases, with 10 bases between. CDR3 residues: CSVDLGRTEAFF. The CDR3 DNA reads TGCAGCGTTGATCTGGGGCGAACTGAAGCTTTCTTT.

V gene TRBV6-6 combines with J gene TRBJ1-5, with unresolved D. With 5 bases removed from V and 7 bases from J, the gap between germline ends came to 24 bases. The V gene's germline CDR1 is MNHNY and CDR2 SVGAGI (reference sequence). This CDR3 contains 17 residues. CDR3 loop: CASSPVGGSISSQPQHF. CDR3 in DNA: TGTGCCAGCAGTCCGGTCGGTGGGTCTATCAGCTCCCAGCCCCAGCATTTT.

The chain joins TRBV5-4 to TRBJ2-3, with unresolved D. The ends were cut back, 4 bases at V and 2 bases at J, with 17 bases in the middle. Germline CDR1 reads SGHNT; CDR2 reads YYREEE (reference sequence). The CDR3 loop spans 16 amino acids. Here the CDR3 DNA reads TGTGCCAGCAGCAAGGACCCCACCCAACCCACAGATACGCAGTATTTT. It is translated as CASSKDPTQPTDTQYF.